This T cell receptor beta chain was recorded in a study of blood T cell repertoires in COVID-19. This clone has just one count. J was trimmed by 8 bases and V by 6 bases; bases with no gene match: 6. The V gene's germline CDR1 is MNHEY and CDR2 SVGAGI. CDR3 length: 13 residues. The repertoire was sequenced with immunoSEQ multiplex PCR; TCRdb's copy has only in-frame clones and lacks some. The sample lists tens of thousands of clones, roughly 84% occurring once. The source of this sequence is a woman in her sixties or seventies with acute or convalescent COVID-19. Sequenced input: peripheral blood. The genes are TRBV6-5 and TRBJ1-2; 10 nucleotides line up with TRBD1. CDR3 DNA sequence: TGTGCCAGCAGCCAGGACAGGGGGTTGGGCTACACCTTC. This sequence encodes CASSQDRGLGYTF.